One T cell receptor beta chain is described in this entry. The antigen is undetermined. The sample originates from a study of T cell responses to AZD1222 COVID-19 vaccine. The study, taken as a whole, reports: Nearly half of spike-specific TCRs reportedly target variant regions that are unmutated in the B.1.351 and B.1.1.7 variants. Repertoires were obtained solely post-peak T cell response.

Trimming left V 5 bases short and J 2 bases short, with 12 bases between. The CDR3 has 14 residues. The germline V gene has CDR1 SNHLY and CDR2 FYNNEI. Sequencing was performed with immunoSEQ multiplex PCR; in TCRdb, only in-frame clones are kept and a portion is missing. The sample lists over 95,000 clones; around 89% were seen once. The chain has TRBV2 and TRBJ2-5; D possibly corresponds to TRBD2 (6 bases). Sample: peripheral blood, taken on day 0 of AZD1222 vaccination. The TCR comes from an adult in good health. CDR3 DNA sequence: TGTGCCAGCAGTCAAGGAGCGGGTCAAGAGACCCAGTACTTC. Protein sequence: CASSQGAGQETQYF. Supplemented by reference TRBV2 and TRBJ2-5, the full variable domain reads EPEVTQTPSHQVTQMGQEVILRCVPISNHLYFYWYRQILGQKVEFLVSFYNNEISEKSEIFDDQFSVERPDGSNFTLKIRSTKLEDSAMYFCASSQGAGQETQYFGPGTRLLVL.